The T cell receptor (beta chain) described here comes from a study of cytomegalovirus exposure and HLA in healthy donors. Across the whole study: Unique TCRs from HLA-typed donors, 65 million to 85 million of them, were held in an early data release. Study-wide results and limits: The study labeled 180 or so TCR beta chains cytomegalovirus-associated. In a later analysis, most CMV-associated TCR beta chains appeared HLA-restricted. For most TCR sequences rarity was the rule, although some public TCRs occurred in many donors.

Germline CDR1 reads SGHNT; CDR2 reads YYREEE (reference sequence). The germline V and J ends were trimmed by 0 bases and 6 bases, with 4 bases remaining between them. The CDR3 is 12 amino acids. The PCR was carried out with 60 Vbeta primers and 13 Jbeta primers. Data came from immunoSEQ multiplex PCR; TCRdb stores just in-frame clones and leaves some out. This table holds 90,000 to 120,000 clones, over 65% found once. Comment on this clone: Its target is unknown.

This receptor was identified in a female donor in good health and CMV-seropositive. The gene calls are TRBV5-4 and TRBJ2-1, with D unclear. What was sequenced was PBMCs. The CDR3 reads CASSLDSNEQFF. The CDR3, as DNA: TGTGCCAGCAGCTTGGACAGCAATGAGCAGTTCTTC.